One TCR beta chain is described in this entry. Trimming pared 5 bases from V and 0 bases from J, leaving 17 bases between. CDR3 length equals 17 residues. Germline-derived CDR1 and CDR2 are SGHTA and FQGTGA. The TCRbeta library was prepared with unique molecular identifiers. TCRdb used MiXCR to reprocess the PCR reads, holding one entry per CDR3 protein. The table lists hundreds of thousands of distinct CDR3 sequences, roughly 13% of them singletons, with 2.2% in the top ten. This specimen belongs to a study of T-cell reconstitution after alpha-beta-depleted transplantation in children. This receptor was taken from a male patient under 18 who had a stem cell transplant for acute myeloid leukemia, so the T cells may come from the graft donor. The source was PBMCs, mostly from graft donor cells, collected 360 days after TCRalphabeta/CD19-depleted stem cell transplant. The rearrangement joins TRBV7-3 to TRBJ2-1; D is possibly TRBD2 (5 bases). DNA for the CDR3: TGTGCCAGCAGCCCAAAACGGCGGGTCAGCTCCTACAATGAGCAGTTCTTC. It is translated as CASSPKRRVSSYNEQFF.